This T cell receptor (beta chain) was sequenced during a study of response to subunit inactivated influenza vaccine. The table lists this clonotype with a count of one. MiXCR, run by TCRdb on the RT-PCR reads, gives a single entry per CDR3 protein. The sample lists 500,000 to 600,000 distinct CDR3 sequences; about 11% were seen once. V was trimmed by 0 bases and J by 5 bases, leaving 16 bases between them. The CDR3 loop spans 16 amino acids. Germline V CDR1 and CDR2: LNHNV, YYDKDF (reference sequence). These data were likewise used in another study, on T cells expressing NK-cell markers. That report notes: Beta-chain TCR cDNA was generated via 5'RACE template switching with UMIs.

Sequencing used PBMCs from blood, obtained on the day of vaccination. The V call is TRBV15, the J call TRBJ2-5, with D tentatively TRBD2 (5 bases). This sequence originates from a man aged 50 to 60 who received an inactivated influenza vaccine. The CDR3 protein is CATSRDREGLGETQYF. The CDR3, as DNA: TGTGCCACCAGCAGAGATCGAGAGGGATTGGGGGAGACCCAGTACTTC.